This T cell receptor beta chain is from a study of CD8 T cells in Susac syndrome. CDR3 length equals 15 residues. Germline assignment: CDR1 SEHNR and CDR2 FQNEAQ (reference sequence). V was cut by 6 bases and J by 1 base, with 15 bases left in between. With random hexamers, reverse transcription was performed on about 0.45 to 1 ug of RNA. The immunoSEQ assay covered 54 Vbeta and 13 Jbeta segments for CDR3. TCRdb recomputed calls from the immunoSEQ multiplex PCR reads with MiXCR, one row per CDR3 protein. The data show fewer than 150,000 distinct CDR3 sequences, about 90% seen once. Negative isolation was used for CD8+ and CD4+ T cells and FACS enrichment for TEMRA cells.

The sequenced sample was CD8+ T cells from PBMCs. This sequence was found in a human donor with multiple sclerosis. The genes are TRBV7-9 and TRBJ1-1, with no clear D. The CDR3 reads CASRPKGYGNTEAFF. The CDR3 DNA is TGTGCCAGCAGACCAAAGGGTTATGGGAACACTGAAGCTTTCTTT.